The clone carrying this TCR beta chain was detected once. CDR1 is SGHNT, CDR2 YYREEE, per germline (reference sequence). With V trimmed by 0 bases and J by 3 bases, 9 bases remained unmatched. This CDR3 is 19 amino acids long. These data come from a study of T cell changes during pregnancy in multiple sclerosis. Using immunoSEQ multiplex PCR, the repertoire was profiled, and TCRdb retains in-frame clones only, with some absent. The table lists about 40,000 clones, roughly nine tenths of them singletons. Sequencing used CD8+ T cells from peripheral blood mononuclear cells, obtained before pregnancy. The chain links TRBV5-4 to TRBJ2-2, with 12 positions matching TRBD2. This clonotype was sampled from a female donor with multiple sclerosis, enrolled in a pregnancy study. This CDR3 reads CASSLDGSGTSGYTGELFF. The CDR3 nucleotides are TGTGCCAGCAGCTTGGATGGAAGTGGGACTAGCGGGTACACCGGGGAGCTGTTTTTT. Full variable domain (rest looked up from reference TRBV5-4 and TRBJ2-2): ETGVTQSPTHLIKTRGQQVTLRCSSQSGHNTVSWYQQALGQGPQFIFQYYREEENGRGNFPPRFSGLQFPNYSSELNVNALELDDSALYLCASSLDGSGTSGYTGELFFGEGSRLTVL.